Each of the 26 T cell receptor beta chains below was sequenced from the same sample in a study of shared clonotypes between healthy human individuals. Some clones are missing from TCRdb's copy, which holds only in-frame ones; the method was immunoSEQ multiplex PCR. The data contain about 340,000 clones, more than 60% of them singletons. The specimen was memory CD4+ T cells sorted from blood. Subset defined: CD45RA-negative fraction. These receptors were obtained from a young man in good health.

This clone has only one observation. The V and J genes are TRBV11-2 and TRBJ2-7, with TRBD2 matching over 7 bases. After removal of 6 bases from V and 5 bases from J, the junction contained 10 bases not matched to a gene. Per the germline V gene, CDR1 is SGHAT and CDR2 is FQNNGV. The CDR3 consists of 14 residues. DNA for the CDR3: TGTGCCAGCAGGCTCTGGAGGGAGGGCCACGAGCAGTACTTC. Translated: CASRLWREGHEQYF.

This clone occurred a few times. The rearrangement uses TRBV30 and TRBJ1-3; TRBD1 might be the D (6 bases). The V and J ends lost 7 bases and 0 bases respectively, with 13 bases between them. CDR3 length equals 14 residues. Germline V lookup: CDR1 GTSNPN, CDR2 SVGIG (reference sequence). The CDR3 reads CALNRERSGNTIYF. In DNA, the CDR3 is TGTGCCTTAAACAGGGAGCGCTCTGGAAACACCATATATTTT.

V and J are TRBV28 and TRBJ1-1, with D unresolved. V gave up 7 bases and J gave up 7 bases, with 10 bases separating them. This CDR3 comprises 11 residues. Germline CDR1 and CDR2: MDHEN and SYDVKM. DNA for the CDR3: TGTGCCAGCACGAATTCAGGTGAAGCTTTCTTT. This encodes CASTNSGEAFF.

The genes are TRBV7-3 and TRBJ1-1; D gene uncertain. Germline V gene data show CDR1 as SGHTA and CDR2 as FQGTGA. The CDR3 sequence is 13 residues long. Deletions cut 4 bases from V and 9 bases from J, with 15 bases between. The CDR3 DNA is TGTGCCAGCAGCTCCGAAGAGGGAGGGAAAGCTTTCTTT. Amino acids: CASSSEEGGKAFF.

The rearrangement uses TRBV15 and TRBJ2-7, with 11 bases aligning to TRBD1. J was trimmed by 5 bases and V by 3 bases; bases with no gene match: 3. The CDR3 contains 14 residues. Germline V gene lookup returns CDR1 LNHNV and CDR2 YYDKDF (reference sequence). As DNA, the CDR3 is TGTGCCACCAGCAGGGACAGGGGGCTGCACGAGCAGTACTTC. Translated: CATSRDRGLHEQYF. Full variable domain (remainder filled in from reference TRBV15 and TRBJ2-7): DAMVIQNPRYQVTQFGKPVTLSCSQTLNHNVMYWYQQKSSQAPKLLFHYYDKDFNNEADTPDNFQSRRPNTSFCFLDIRSPGLGDTAMYLCATSRDRGLHEQYFGPGTRLTVT.

A remark on this clone: In the same sample, other DNA sequences code for this CDR3. The V call is TRBV5-1, the J call TRBJ2-1; D uncertain. V was pared by 0 bases and J by 2 bases, with 6 bases between. From germline, CDR1 is SGHRS and CDR2 YFSETQ. The CDR3 runs 14 residues. The CDR3 loop is CASSLEIPYNEQFF. Written as DNA, the CDR3 is TGCGCCAGCAGCTTGGAGATCCCCTACAATGAGCAGTTCTTC.

The rearrangement joins TRBV7-8 to TRBJ2-3, with D uncertain. The CDR3 sequence is 14 residues long. Germline V gene lookup returns CDR1 SGHVS and CDR2 FQNEAQ. V gave up 1 base and J gave up 1 base, with 6 bases separating them. CDR3 residues: CASSLDRRTDTQYF. DNA for the CDR3: TGTGCCAGCAGCTTAGACAGACGCACAGATACGCAGTATTTT.

This clone was seen a handful of times. The chain links TRBV7-9 to TRBJ2-3; D unresolved. From germline, CDR1 is SEHNR and CDR2 FQNEAQ (reference sequence). Trimming shortened V by 5 bases and J by 1 base, and 13 bases separated the two germline ends. There are 15 residues in the CDR3. The CDR3 loop reads CASSMDGLGTDTQYF. The CDR3 nucleotides read TGTGCCAGCAGCATGGACGGATTGGGCACAGATACGCAGTATTTT.

The rearrangement uses TRBV19 and TRBJ2-1; no firm D call. The length of the CDR3 is 15 residues. Germline V CDR1 and CDR2: LNHDA, SQIVND (reference sequence). V gave up 1 base and J gave up 4 bases, with 11 bases separating them. The CDR3 nucleotides read TGTGCCAGTAGTATAGGGTCAGAGAGTTACAATGAGCAGTTCTTC. Translation: CASSIGSESYNEQFF.

This clone appeared a single time. The chain carries TRBV19 and TRBJ2-1; 10 positions match TRBD2. Germline values: CDR1 LNHDA, CDR2 SQIVND (reference sequence). The CDR3 has 14 amino acids. The trim removed 9 bases at V and 7 bases at J, leaving 9 bases unmatched. The CDR3 here is CARKMCSGRNEQFF. CDR3 in DNA: TGTGCCAGAAAAATGTGTAGCGGGAGGAATGAGCAGTTCTTC.

The chain employs TRBV30 and TRBJ2-1; 7 bases line up with TRBD1. The CDR3 extends over 15 amino acids. Trimming at V came to 3 bases and at J to 2 bases, leaving 7 bases not matched to a gene. CDR1 GTSNPN and CDR2 SVGIG come from the germline V gene (reference sequence). As DNA, the CDR3 is TGTGCCTGGAGGAAGGACAGGCAAACCTACAATGAGCAGTTCTTC. It yields the protein CAWRKDRQTYNEQFF.

The gene calls are TRBV5-1 and TRBJ2-7; 7 positions match TRBD2. Germline trimming cut 0 bases from V and 3 bases from J; bases unmatched to any gene: 9. Germline V lookup: CDR1 SGHRS, CDR2 YFSETQ. The CDR3 spans 16 residues. CDR3 sequence reads: CASSLAPSGASYEQYF. Here the CDR3 DNA reads TGCGCCAGCAGCTTGGCCCCTAGCGGTGCTAGCTACGAGCAGTACTTC. Full variable domain (remainder filled in from reference TRBV5-1 and TRBJ2-7): KAGVTQTPRYLIKTRGQQVTLSCSPISGHRSVSWYQQTPGQGLQFLFEYFSETQRNKGNFPGRFSGRQFSNSRSEMNVSTLELGDSALYLCASSLAPSGASYEQYFGPGTRLTVT.

The chain couples TRBV6-6 to TRBJ2-6; D is uncertain. Trimming cost V 3 bases and J 0 bases, with 6 bases left between them. In germline, CDR1 is MNHNY, CDR2 SVGAGI (reference sequence). This CDR3 has 15 amino acids. The CDR3 loop reads CASSYSLSGANVLTF. The CDR3, as DNA: TGTGCCAGCAGTTATAGCCTCTCTGGGGCCAACGTCCTGACTTTC.

The J gene is TRBJ2-5, the V gene TRBV6-1; TRBD1 agrees at 9 bases. The germline CDR1 and CDR2 sequences are MNHNS and SASEGT. V lost 8 bases to trimming and J lost 5 bases; unmatched junction nucleotides: 3. The CDR3 loop spans 12 amino acids. CDR3: CASQTGGETQYF. CDR3 DNA sequence: TGTGCCAGCCAGACAGGGGGGGAGACCCAGTACTTC.

V gene TRBV9 combines with J gene TRBJ2-3; no clear D. Germline V gene sequence: CDR1 SGDLS, CDR2 YYNGEE. V was pared by 4 bases and J by 0 bases, with 6 bases between. The CDR3 totals 13 residues. For the CDR3, the DNA is TGTGCCAGCAGCCAAGCCAGCACAGATACGCAGTATTTT. Translated, it gives CASSQASTDTQYF.

The chain carries TRBV7-2 and TRBJ2-7, with D perhaps assigned TRBD1 or TRBD2 (6 bases each). With 8 bases removed from V and 4 bases from J, the gap between germline ends came to 15 bases. CDR1 and CDR2 from the germline V gene are SGHTA and FQGNSA. This CDR3 is built from 13 residues. For the CDR3, the DNA is TGTGCCAGCGGGGGGCCCCTCTCTTACGAGCAGTACTTC. Translation: CASGGPLSYEQYF.

The J gene is TRBJ2-2, the V gene TRBV11-3; D remains ambiguous. With 5 bases removed from V and 5 bases from J, the gap between germline ends came to 9 bases. Per germline, CDR1 SGHNT and CDR2 YENEEA. The CDR3 contains 13 residues. The CDR3 region is CASSTRVTGELFF. CDR3 DNA: TGTGCCAGCAGCACCCGAGTTACCGGGGAGCTGTTTTTT.

J is TRBJ2-1 and V is TRBV28; D is ambiguous. Germline CDR1 is MDHEN and CDR2 is SYDVKM. The CDR3 spans 11 residues. Deletions cut 8 bases from V and 2 bases from J, with 4 bases between. The CDR3 DNA sequence: TGTGCCAGCCGGGCCTACAATGAGCAGTTCTTC. Its protein is CASRAYNEQFF.

The V call is TRBV4-3, the J call TRBJ2-3, with unresolved D. Trimming took off 2 bases at V and 5 bases at J, with 8 bases between the two ends. The CDR3 loop spans 13 amino acids. Germline CDR1 LGHNA, CDR2 YSLEER. Here the CDR3 DNA reads TGCGCCAGCAGCCAACTACAACTAGATACGCAGTATTTT. It codes for CASSQLQLDTQYF.

This clone was detected only once. V gene TRBV11-3 combines with J gene TRBJ2-2; TRBD1 might be the D (6 bases). Germline CDR1 and CDR2: SGHNT and YENEEA. This CDR3 has 16 amino acids. The germline V and J ends were trimmed by 5 bases and 8 bases, with 21 bases remaining between them. The CDR3 nucleotides read TGTGCCAGCAGCCCTGAAGCAGGGGTCCTAACTGGGGAGCTGTTTTTT. It specifies CASSPEAGVLTGELFF.

The chain combines TRBV9 with TRBJ2-3; D gene ambiguous. The V and J ends lost 4 bases and 6 bases respectively, with 12 bases between them. CDR1 is SGDLS and CDR2 is YYNGEE in the germline V gene. The length of the CDR3 is 13 residues. The chain's CDR3 is CASSSSIQDTQYF. The DNA for the CDR3 is TGTGCCAGCAGCTCATCCATCCAGGATACGCAGTATTTT.

The gene calls are TRBV4-1 and TRBJ2-3; no clear D gene. This CDR3 is 15 amino acids long. Germline values: CDR1 MGHRA, CDR2 YSYEKL. With 1 base removed from V and 6 bases from J, the gap between germline ends came to 14 bases. In DNA form, the CDR3 reads TGCGCCAGCAGCCAAGTCTTTGGGCGGATGGATACGCAGTATTTT. This encodes CASSQVFGRMDTQYF.

A few counts support this clone. The chain joins TRBV18 to TRBJ2-1; TRBD2 aligns across 7 bases. The CDR3 spans 14 residues. Trimming removed 5 bases from V and 8 bases from J; junction bases left unmatched: 9. The germline V gene encodes CDR1 KGHSH and CDR2 LQKENI. CDR3 DNA: TGTGCCAGCTCATCGTGGCGGGAGTCGGATGAGCAGTTCTTC. Translating it yields CASSSWRESDEQFF.

With respect to this clone: Other DNA variants within this sample encode the same CDR3. CDR3 bases: TGTGCCAGCAGCGTAGGGGCTAGCGGGACCGGGGAGCTGTTTTTT. This encodes CASSVGASGTGELFF. This rearrangement joins TRBV9 to TRBJ2-2; TRBD2 matches at 8 bases. Germline trimming cut 0 bases from V and 5 bases from J; bases unmatched to any gene: 3. Germline CDR1 and CDR2: SGDLS and YYNGEE. CDR3 size: 15 residues.

The chain uses TRBV7-8 and TRBJ2-4, with D possibly being TRBD1 (6 bases). Trimming stripped 2 bases from V and 9 bases from J, with 8 bases between. The CDR3 covers 12 residues. Per the germline V gene, CDR1 is SGHVS and CDR2 is FQNEAQ. The CDR3 loop reads CASSLRGGIQYF. The DNA of the CDR3 is TGTGCCAGCAGCTTACGAGGGGGCATTCAGTACTTC. Variable domain in full (rest from reference TRBV7-8 and TRBJ2-4): GAGVSQSPRYKVAKRGQDVALRCDPISGHVSLFWYQQALGQGPEFLTYFQNEAQLDKSGLPSDRFFAERPEGSVSTLKIQRTQQEDSAVYLCASSLRGGIQYFGAGTRLSVL.

The CDR3 sequence is CASSYTGDQPQHF. In DNA form, the CDR3 reads TGCGCCAGCAGCTACACAGGGGATCAGCCCCAGCATTTT. The chain is built from TRBV5-1 and TRBJ1-5; 7 bases are shared with TRBD1. J lost 5 bases, V lost 3 bases, and 2 bases had no gene match. Germline V gene lookup returns CDR1 SGHRS and CDR2 YFSETQ. This CDR3 has 13 residues.